The T cell receptor (beta chain) described here comes from a study of cytomegalovirus exposure and HLA in healthy donors. Likely unrecorded immune exposures existed in these nominally healthy donors. Germline-derived CDR1 and CDR2 are SNHLY and FYNNEI. The CDR3 is 13 amino acids. Trimming removed 4 bases from V and 8 bases from J; junction bases left unmatched: 5. General observations from the study: Later, an analysis showed that TCR beta chains associated with HLA were more clonally expanded than others that were equally common. Most of the CMV-associated TCR beta chains (in a later analysis) appeared to be HLA-restricted.

Points on this clone: Its cognate antigen is unknown.

PCR employed 60 Vbeta and 13 Jbeta primers. Profiling relied on immunoSEQ multiplex PCR, and the TCRdb table lists in-frame clones only, not all of them. The top ten hold about 21% of the sample, which has 30,000 to 40,000 clones, roughly 69% seen once. The V call is TRBV2, the J call TRBJ2-1; 7 nucleotides match TRBD2. The sample comprised PBMCs. This receptor was identified in a man between 45 and 60 years old in good health and CMV-seropositive. CDR3 nucleotide sequence: TGTGCCAGCAGTGGGACTAGAGTCTATGAGCAGTTCTTC. It encodes CASSGTRVYEQFF.